This entry lists 30 T cell receptor beta chains sequenced from one sample in a study of blood T cell repertoires in COVID-19. Assay used: immunoSEQ multiplex PCR; TCRdb lists only in-frame clones, some missing. The data hold fewer than 200,000 clones, with roughly 80% observed a single time. The material sequenced was peripheral blood. These receptors all stem from a woman of 80 years or more with acute or convalescent COVID-19.

This clone was seen more than once but under ten times. The CDR3 DNA reads TGTGCCAGCATGGGCGTCACCGGGGAGCTGTTTTTT. It codes for CASMGVTGELFF. This chain connects TRBV6-4 to TRBJ2-2; D remains ambiguous. Germline CDR1 MRHNA, CDR2 SNTAGT. V lost 7 bases, J lost 4 bases, and 7 bases lay in between. CDR3 size: 12 residues.

The J gene is TRBJ2-2, the V gene TRBV5-4, with a weak D call TRBD1 (6 bases). The CDR3 length is 15 residues. In germline, CDR1 is SGHNT, CDR2 YYREEE (reference sequence). V was clipped by 4 bases and J by 2 bases, with 12 bases between them. The CDR3 region is CASSPTGDNTGELFF. The DNA for the CDR3 is TGTGCCAGCAGCCCGACAGGAGACAACACCGGGGAGCTGTTTTTT.

This chain uses TRBV30 with TRBJ2-7; the match to TRBD2 covers 7 bases. The V segment lost 0 bases and the J segment 3 bases; nucleotides outside the gene matches: 5. Per the germline V gene, CDR1 is GTSNPN and CDR2 is SVGIG (reference sequence). This CDR3 spans 14 amino acids. The CDR3: CAWSVARGGYEQYF. DNA for the CDR3: TGTGCCTGGAGTGTGGCTCGCGGGGGCTACGAGCAGTACTTC.

The rearrangement uses TRBV21-1 and TRBJ1-2. TRBV21-1 is a pseudogene segment. The CDR3 has 15 amino acids. CDR3 nucleotide sequence: TGTGCCAGCAGCAATAGGAGATGGTCTCACTATGGCTACACCTTC. As protein: CASSNRRWSHYGYTF.

The rearrangement joins TRBV18 to TRBJ2-7; 7 bases match TRBD1. V lost 5 bases to trimming and J lost 1 base; unmatched junction nucleotides: 5. CDR1 KGHSH and CDR2 LQKENI come from the germline V gene. The CDR3 sequence is 14 residues long. The CDR3 DNA sequence: TGTGCCAGCTCAAATTCGGGACAGTCCTACGAGCAGTACTTC. It encodes CASSNSGQSYEQYF. The variable domain in full, with the rest retrieved from reference TRBV18 and TRBJ2-7, is NAGVMQNPRHLVRRRGQEARLRCSPMKGHSHVYWYRQLPEEGLKFMVYLQKENIIDESGMPKERFSAEFPKEGPSILRIQQVVRGDSAAYFCASSNSGQSYEQYFGPGTRLTVT.

The rearrangement uses TRBV6-5 and TRBJ1-2; the match to TRBD1 covers 9 bases. The CDR3 is 15 amino acids. Germline V CDR1 and CDR2: MNHEY, SVGAGI. Germline trimming cut 7 bases from V and 1 base from J; bases unmatched to any gene: 7. CDR3 DNA: TGTGCCAGCACCACAGGGGGCGGTATTAACTATGGCTACACCTTC. Translating gives CASTTGGGINYGYTF.

This clone was seen only a few times. The chain carries TRBV30 and TRBJ1-1, with 7 bases that match TRBD1. CDR1 GTSNPN and CDR2 SVGIG come from the germline V gene (reference sequence). V was clipped by 2 bases and J by 4 bases; unmatched bases: 7. The CDR3 sequence is 14 residues long. DNA of the CDR3: TGTGCCTGGAGTTCCGCTGCAGGGGGCACTGAAGCTTTCTTT. It yields the protein CAWSSAAGGTEAFF.

This clone was seen a few times. The chain couples TRBV19 to TRBJ2-5; the match to TRBD1 covers 7 bases. The CDR3 runs to 14 residues. V shed 7 bases, J shed 4 bases, and the junction held 9 bases outside the gene matches. Per the germline V gene, CDR1 is LNHDA and CDR2 is SQIVND (reference sequence). As DNA, the CDR3 is TGTGCCAGTAAAAGACAGGGATCTTCAGAGACCCAGTACTTC. The encoded protein is CASKRQGSSETQYF. Drawing the rest from reference TRBV19 and TRBJ2-5, the complete variable domain is DGGITQSPKYLFRKEGQNVTLSCEQNLNHDAMYWYRQDPGQGLRLIYYSQIVNDFQKGDIAEGYSVSREKKESFPLTVTSAQKNPTAFYLCASKRQGSSETQYFGPGTRLLVL.

The chain joins TRBV5-1 to TRBJ2-5, with D possibly being TRBD2 (5 bases). Germline V CDR1 and CDR2: SGHRS, YFSETQ. Trimming took 4 bases from V and 3 from J, leaving 13 bases between them. This CDR3 spans 14 amino acids. DNA of the CDR3: TGCGCCAGCAGCCCCCAGCCCGGGGAAGAGACCCAGTACTTC. Its protein is CASSPQPGEETQYF.

This chain links TRBV10-3 with TRBJ1-1, with a tentative D call TRBD1 (6 bases). Deletions cut 3 bases from V and 5 bases from J, with 10 bases between. The germline V gene has CDR1 ENHRY and CDR2 SYGVKD. The CDR3 runs 13 residues. CDR3 loop: CAISDSRGTEAFF. CDR3 bases: TGTGCCATCAGTGACTCGAGGGGGACTGAAGCTTTCTTT.

The V gene is TRBV7-9, the J gene TRBJ2-5; 12 bases agree with TRBD2. Per the germline V gene, CDR1 is SEHNR and CDR2 is FQNEAQ (reference sequence). After removal of 7 bases from V and 7 bases from J, the junction contained 7 bases not matched to a gene. This CDR3 has 14 residues. CDR3 nucleotides: TGTGCCAGCATACAGACTAGCGGGGGATGGACCCAGTACTTC. This gives the protein CASIQTSGGWTQYF. The full variable domain, in which reference TRBV7-9 and TRBJ2-5 provide the parts outside the CDR3, is DTGVSQNPRHKITKRGQNVTFRCDPISEHNRLYWYRQTLGQGPEFLTYFQNEAQLEKSRLLSDRFSAERPKGSFSTLEIQRTEQGDSAMYLCASIQTSGGWTQYFGPGTRLLVL.

The rearrangement uses TRBV9 and TRBJ1-2; a weak D match, TRBD1 (5 bases). V was clipped by 3 bases and J by 4 bases, with 13 bases between them. CDR1 SGDLS and CDR2 YYNGEE come from the germline V gene. This CDR3 has 14 residues. The CDR3 here is CASSALGGSYGYTF. The CDR3 bases are TGTGCCAGCAGCGCCTTGGGGGGTTCCTATGGCTACACCTTC.

The rearrangement links TRBV19 to TRBJ1-5; unclear D gene. Germline V gene lookup returns CDR1 LNHDA and CDR2 SQIVND (reference sequence). V was trimmed by 0 bases and J by 0 bases, leaving 9 bases between them. CDR3 length: 16 residues. The CDR3 is CASSIDGTFSNQPQHF. Written as DNA, the CDR3 is TGTGCCAGTAGTATAGATGGCACATTTAGCAATCAGCCCCAGCATTTT.

The chain uses TRBV19 and TRBJ1-2, with unresolved D. This CDR3 contains 15 residues. Germline values: CDR1 LNHDA, CDR2 SQIVND (reference sequence). Between the trimmed V and J ends, which lost 3 bases and 2 bases, there was a span of 13 bases. The CDR3: CASSIPTGENYGYTF. CDR3 nucleotide sequence: TGTGCCAGTAGTATCCCGACCGGAGAGAACTATGGCTACACCTTC.

The genes are TRBV25-1 and TRBJ1-2; D not certain. V was clipped by 0 bases and J by 6 bases, with 11 bases between them. The V gene's germline CDR1 is MGHDK and CDR2 SYGVNS. The CDR3 loop spans 14 amino acids. The CDR3 region is CASSEYEGVDGYTF. DNA of the CDR3: TGTGCCAGCAGTGAATATGAAGGAGTCGATGGCTACACCTTC.

CDR3 DNA sequence: TGTGCCTGGAGTGGGGGGGACAGGGGGAAATCAACTAATGAAAAACTGTTTTTT. This encodes CAWSGGDRGKSTNEKLFF. This chain connects TRBV30 to TRBJ1-4; 11 bases map to TRBD1. J was trimmed by 0 bases and V by 1 base; bases with no gene match: 7. This CDR3 spans 18 amino acids. CDR1 is GTSNPN, CDR2 SVGIG, per germline (reference sequence).

This rearrangement joins TRBV20-1 to TRBJ1-1; 7 bases are a match to TRBD1. The length of the CDR3 is 11 residues. V was pared by 6 bases and J by 8 bases, with 6 bases of the junction left unmatched. Germline CDR1 DFQATT, CDR2 SNEGSKA (reference sequence). In DNA form, the CDR3 reads TGCAGTGCCTCCCGGGACAGCGAAGCTTTCTTT. Translation: CSASRDSEAFF.

This chain uses TRBV5-6 with TRBJ1-2; 7 nucleotides align to TRBD1. The germline CDR1 and CDR2 sequences are SGHDT and YYEEEE. The length of the CDR3 is 15 residues. The J segment lost 3 bases and the V segment lost 0 bases, leaving 5 bases of the junction unmatched. DNA for the CDR3: TGTGCCAGCAGCTTGGCCATTGGGACAGACTATGGCTACACCTTC. This sequence encodes CASSLAIGTDYGYTF.

The chain couples TRBV14 to TRBJ1-4; D not resolved. CDR1 SGHDN and CDR2 FVKESK come from the germline V gene. Trimming removed 4 bases at V and 8 bases at J, with 11 bases between. The CDR3 sequence is 13 residues long. The CDR3 coding sequence is TGTGCCAGCAGCCGAGCGCTGGTGGAAAAACTGTTTTTT. It encodes CASSRALVEKLFF.

This clone was seen only a few times. This chain links TRBV30 with TRBJ1-6, with TRBD1 as a possible D gene (5 bases). The CDR3 is made up of 16 amino acids. Per germline, CDR1 GTSNPN and CDR2 SVGIG (reference sequence). Trimming removed 0 bases from V and 3 bases from J, with 12 bases in between. CDR3 sequence: CAWSVLGGGYNSPLHF. The DNA for the CDR3 is TGTGCCTGGAGTGTACTTGGGGGGGGCTATAATTCACCCCTCCACTTT. The variable domain in full, completed from reference TRBV30 and TRBJ1-6, reads SQTIHQWPATLVQPVGSPLSLECTVEGTSNPNLYWYRQAAGRGLQLLFYSVGIGQISSEVPQNLSASRPQDRQFILSSKKLLLSDSGFYLCAWSVLGGGYNSPLHFGNGTRLTVT.

This chain joins TRBV15 and TRBJ2-1; D call uncertain. In germline, CDR1 is LNHNV, CDR2 YYDKDF (reference sequence). V was shortened by 0 bases and J by 0 bases, with 6 bases between the two germline ends. This CDR3 spans 15 amino acids. The CDR3, as DNA: TGTGCCACCAGCAGAGACCGGAGCTCCTACAATGAGCAGTTCTTC. Translated, it gives CATSRDRSSYNEQFF.

This chain connects TRBV9 to TRBJ2-5, with TRBD1 matching over 10 bases. V trimming: 2 bases; J trimming: 2 bases; junction bases outside the gene matches: 12. The CDR3 consists of 18 residues. CDR1 is SGDLS, CDR2 YYNGEE, per germline. CDR3 in amino acids: CASSVSGSGQGLQETQYF. The DNA of the CDR3 is TGTGCCAGCAGCGTGTCGGGCTCGGGACAGGGGCTACAAGAGACCCAGTACTTC.

A note on this clone: The same CDR3 arises from other DNA sequences in this sample as well. This rearrangement joins TRBV18 to TRBJ2-7, with TRBD2 as a possible D gene (5 bases). Trimming took off 3 bases at V and 3 bases at J, with 6 bases between the two ends. This CDR3 is built from 12 residues. CDR1 KGHSH and CDR2 LQKENI come from the germline V gene. Written as DNA, the CDR3 is TGTGCCAGCTCACCCCGGGGCTACGAGCAGTACTTC. Residues: CASSPRGYEQYF.

This clone turned up a few times. This chain links TRBV21-1 with TRBJ2-4; the D call TRBD1 from the table was never checked on the DNA. TRBV21-1 is recorded as a pseudogene. The CDR3 is made up of 20 amino acids. The CDR3 region is CASSPIYRVNYTTAKNIQYF. As DNA, the CDR3 is TGTGCCAGCAGCCCTATTTACAGGGTAAATTACACCACAGCCAAAAACATTCAGTACTTC.

Here the CDR3 DNA reads TGTGCCAGCAGCAGATCCACCGGGAGAACCGGGGAGCTGTTTTTT. It encodes CASSRSTGRTGELFF. The chain recombines TRBV27 with TRBJ2-2; tentative D call: TRBD2 (6 bases). Trimming shortened V by 6 bases and J by 5 bases, and 16 bases separated the two germline ends. This CDR3 is 15 amino acids long. CDR1 MNHEY and CDR2 SMNVEV come from the germline V gene (reference sequence).

The chain combines TRBV6-2 or TRBV6-3 with TRBJ2-7; D is unclear. The CDR3 loop spans 16 amino acids. V was shortened by 4 bases and J by 0 bases, with 16 bases between the two germline ends. Germline loops: CDR1 MNHEY, CDR2 SVGEGT. CDR3 protein: CASSFGGIRSSYEQYF. The CDR3 region has the DNA TGTGCCAGCAGTTTTGGTGGCATCCGAAGCTCCTACGAGCAGTACTTC.

The chain joins TRBV18 to TRBJ2-6; 7 bases map to TRBD2. The V and J ends lost 3 bases and 4 bases, in that order; junction bases with no gene match: 12. The CDR3 contains 18 residues. Germline V CDR1 and CDR2: KGHSH, LQKENI. The CDR3 sequence is CASSPGEGIWPGANVLTF. The CDR3, as DNA: TGTGCCAGCTCACCGGGGGAGGGGATCTGGCCGGGGGCCAACGTCCTGACTTTC.

The rearrangement links TRBV7-2 to TRBJ2-5; 10 bases align to TRBD1. In germline, CDR1 is SGHTA, CDR2 FQGNSA. Unmatched junction bases numbered 6, after V lost 3 bases and J lost 5 bases. There are 15 residues in the CDR3. The CDR3, as DNA: TGTGCCAGCAGCTTCCCGGGACAGGGGTTGGAGACCCAGTACTTC. Its protein is CASSFPGQGLETQYF.

J is TRBJ1-5 and V is TRBV6-2 or TRBV6-3, with D possibly being TRBD1 (5 bases). This CDR3 has 12 amino acids. Trimming stripped 5 bases from V and 11 bases from J, with 13 bases between. Germline V gives CDR1 MNHEY, CDR2 SVGEGT. The CDR3 region is CASSPGRGAQHF. In DNA form, the CDR3 reads TGTGCCAGCAGTCCAGGGCGTGGGGCCCAGCATTTT.

The V and J genes are TRBV11-2 and TRBJ2-7; 7 positions match TRBD2. The CDR3 has 16 amino acids. Trimming cost V 5 bases and J 3 bases; bases outside gene matches: 13. Germline V gene lookup returns CDR1 SGHAT and CDR2 FQNNGV. Written as DNA, the CDR3 is TGTGCCAGCAGCCCATACCGGACCTCGGGGGGCTACGAGCAGTACTTC. The encoded protein is CASSPYRTSGGYEQYF.